The subject of this entry is one T cell receptor (beta chain). Its antigen remains unknown. This entry belongs to a study of cytomegalovirus exposure and HLA in healthy donors. The V and J ends lost 5 bases and 4 bases respectively, with 17 bases between them. The CDR3 contains 15 residues. CDR1 SEHNR and CDR2 FQNEAQ come from the germline V gene (reference sequence). Study findings and constraints: Reports indicated that the classifier achieved high specificity and sensitivity in diagnosing cytomegalovirus status.

PCR primers comprised 60 Vbeta and 13 Jbeta primers. Method: immunoSEQ multiplex PCR; TCRdb's copy keeps in-frame clones and lacks some. This sample carries about 120,000 clones, around 86% of them seen once, and the ten largest clones take about 2%. Sequenced sample: PBMCs. The rearrangement links TRBV7-9 to TRBJ1-2; possible D gene TRBD1, 6 bases. This clonotype was sampled from a man aged 25-45 years in good health and CMV-seronegative. This CDR3 reads CASSPRPRGAYGYTF. The CDR3 DNA reads as TGTGCCAGCAGCCCCCGACCGCGGGGGGCCTATGGCTACACCTTC.